One and the same sample provided the 25 T cell receptor beta chains below, sequenced in a study of T cells in Graves' hyperthyroidism and ophthalmopathy. The investigators amplified TCR beta CDR3 regions from RNA transcripts. HTBI primers drove first-round RT-PCR of the TCR CDR3. Using its own MiXCR run on the multiplex PCR reads, TCRdb lists one record per CDR3 protein. This sample has fewer than 750,000 distinct CDR3 sequences; approximately 15% occur once, and the top ten carry roughly an eighth. Sequencing used blood. The receptors derive from a woman between 45 and 60 years old with Graves' ophthalmopathy.

This clonotype has just a few counts. Written as DNA, the CDR3 is TGCGCCAGCAGCCAAGATGCTGGGACCTACGAGCAGTACTTC. It yields the protein CASSQDAGTYEQYF. This chain uses TRBV4-3 with TRBJ2-7; D not certain. This CDR3 has 14 residues. Trimming took 0 bases from V and 2 from J, leaving 8 bases between them. The germline gives CDR1 LGHNA, CDR2 YSLEER.

The table lists this clonotype with a few counts. The chain is built from TRBV27 and TRBJ1-6; D ambiguous. CDR3 length equals 13 residues. V was trimmed by 5 bases and J by 7 bases, leaving 9 bases between them. Germline-derived CDR1 and CDR2 are MNHEY and SMNVEV (reference sequence). DNA for the CDR3: TGTGCCAGCAGTGTGGGGTACAATTCACCCCTCCACTTT. Translated, it gives CASSVGYNSPLHF.

In this sample, this clonotype turned up many times. The J gene is TRBJ1-1, the V gene TRBV14; a possible D gene is TRBD1 (5 bases). The CDR3 covers 14 residues. Germline CDR1 is SGHDN and CDR2 is FVKESK. V was pared by 6 bases and J by 2 bases, with 13 bases between. The CDR3 sequence is CASSLRRGNTEAFF. For the CDR3, the DNA is TGTGCCAGCAGTCTACGGAGGGGAAACACTGAAGCTTTCTTT.

The rearrangement uses TRBV7-2 and TRBJ2-7; the D is unclear. V was pared by 5 bases and J by 3 bases, with 11 bases between. CDR1 and CDR2 (germline): SGHTA, FQGNSA. This CDR3 spans 13 amino acids. The CDR3 DNA reads TGTGCCAGCAGCATAGAACTAAACTACGAGCAGTACTTC. It codes for CASSIELNYEQYF.

This clonotype was seen a handful of times. The V gene is TRBV6-2 or TRBV6-3, the J gene TRBJ1-4; no clear D gene. Germline V lookup: CDR1 MNHEY, CDR2 SVGEGT. This CDR3 is 17 amino acids long. The V gene lost 0 bases and the J gene lost 8 bases, with 19 bases spanning the gap. This CDR3 reads CASSYSRNPPIGEKLFF. CDR3 DNA sequence: TGTGCCAGCAGTTACTCTCGTAATCCCCCGATAGGGGAAAAACTGTTTTTT.

The sample holds many counts of this clonotype. The V call is TRBV12-5, the J call TRBJ2-7, with TRBD1 identical over 9 bases. The V segment lost 1 base and the J segment 5 bases; nucleotides outside the gene matches: 6. This CDR3 contains 15 residues. Looked up from germline, CDR1 is LGHNT and CDR2 is FRNRAP. In DNA, the CDR3 is TGTGCTAGTGGTTTGGCCTCGGGACAGGGAGACGAGCAGTACTTC. Translating gives CASGLASGQGDEQYF.

This clonotype was detected many times. The chain carries TRBV28 and TRBJ2-1; no firm D call. This CDR3 spans 13 amino acids. Germline CDR1 and CDR2: MDHEN and SYDVKM. Trimming removed 2 bases from V and 7 bases from J, with 9 bases in between. The DNA for the CDR3 is TGTGCCAGCAGTTTAACCCACGCGAATGAGCAGTTCTTC. Residues: CASSLTHANEQFF.

This rearrangement joins TRBV28 to TRBJ2-4; a weak D match, TRBD2 (5 bases). From germline, CDR1 is MDHEN and CDR2 SYDVKM. Trimming took off 8 bases at V and 1 base at J, with 15 bases between the two ends. The CDR3 contains 15 residues. As DNA, the CDR3 is TGTGCCAGCGATTCCATCGGGGAGGCCAAAAACATTCAGTACTTC. This gives the protein CASDSIGEAKNIQYF.

This rearrangement joins TRBV6-2 or TRBV6-3 to TRBJ2-1, with 9 bases fitting TRBD2. V shed 8 bases, J shed 6 bases, and the junction held 2 bases outside the gene matches. Germline CDR1 MNHEY, CDR2 SVGEGT. The CDR3 is made up of 12 amino acids. Written as DNA, the CDR3 is TGTGCCAGCGGACTAGCGTTCAATGAGCAGTTCTTC. Its translation is CASGLAFNEQFF.

This clonotype was counted many times. The chain combines TRBV24-1 with TRBJ2-1; 14 nucleotides line up with TRBD2. Germline V lookup: CDR1 KGHDR, CDR2 SFDVKD. The CDR3 has 17 residues. Trimming removed 3 bases from V and 7 bases from J; junction bases left unmatched: 7. The CDR3 DNA follows: TGTGCCACCAGTGATCCGGGACTAGCGGGAGATTCTAATGAGCAGTTCTTC. Its translation: CATSDPGLAGDSNEQFF.

This clonotype was seen many times. The CDR3 sequence: CASSLRQGLYTGELFF. The CDR3, as DNA: TGTGCCAGCAGTTTAAGGCAGGGGTTATACACCGGGGAGCTGTTTTTT. This chain links TRBV28 with TRBJ2-2; tentatively, D is TRBD1 (6 bases). V shed 2 bases and J shed 3 bases, with 13 bases lying between them. From germline, CDR1 is MDHEN and CDR2 SYDVKM. The CDR3 runs to 16 residues.

The rearrangement joins TRBV6-2 or TRBV6-3 to TRBJ1-6; 8 bases fit TRBD1. With V trimmed by 2 bases and J by 15 bases, 18 bases remained unmatched. In germline, CDR1 is MNHEY, CDR2 SVGEGT. This CDR3 spans 17 amino acids. CDR3 in amino acids: CASSYQRQGLDPSLLHF. In DNA form, the CDR3 reads TGTGCCAGCAGTTACCAACGACAGGGGCTGGACCCGTCGCTCCTCCACTTT.

This clonotype appeared many times. The J gene is TRBJ2-2, the V gene TRBV5-1; 7 bases align to TRBD1. The V and J ends lost 2 bases and 0 bases, in that order; junction bases with no gene match: 1. CDR3 size: 15 residues. Germline loops: CDR1 SGHRS, CDR2 YFSETQ. Here the CDR3 DNA reads TGCGCCAGCAGCTTTGGACAGGCGAACACCGGGGAGCTGTTTTTT. Protein sequence: CASSFGQANTGELFF.

This clonotype was recorded many times. The chain joins TRBV7-3 to TRBJ2-3; 14 positions match TRBD2. The ends lost 4 bases at V and 6 bases at J; junction bases unmatched: 3. This CDR3 has 15 residues. Per germline, CDR1 SGHTA and CDR2 FQGTGA. The chain's CDR3 is CASSSGLAGGDTQYF. DNA for the CDR3: TGTGCCAGCAGCTCCGGACTAGCGGGAGGCGATACGCAGTATTTT. The variable domain in full, completed from reference TRBV7-3 and TRBJ2-3, reads GAGVSQTPSNKVTEKGKYVELRCDPISGHTALYWYRQSLGQGPEFLIYFQGTGAADDSGLPNDRFFAVRPEGSVSTLKIQRTERGDSAVYLCASSSGLAGGDTQYFGPGTRLTVL.

At least ten counts were recorded for this clonotype. The rearrangement uses TRBV11-2 and TRBJ1-6; possibly TRBD1 for D (5 bases). Trimming left V 0 bases short and J 12 bases short, with 15 bases between. The CDR3 is made up of 15 amino acids. Germline V gene lookup returns CDR1 SGHAT and CDR2 FQNNGV. Here the CDR3 DNA reads TGTGCCAGCAGCTTAGAAGGGACGGCCCGGGAACCCCTCCACTTT. This translates into CASSLEGTAREPLHF.

This clonotype appeared many times. This sequence joins TRBV6-4 and TRBJ2-1; 9 bases are shared with TRBD2. Germline trimming cut 3 bases from V and 2 bases from J; bases unmatched to any gene: 2. The CDR3 covers 15 residues. The germline V gene has CDR1 MRHNA and CDR2 SNTAGT. The DNA for the CDR3 is TGTGCCAGCAGTGAGAGCGGGGGGACCTACAATGAGCAGTTCTTC. It specifies CASSESGGTYNEQFF.

This clonotype was counted at least ten times. The chain is built from TRBV20-1 and TRBJ2-5; the match to TRBD2 covers 12 bases. Germline V lookup: CDR1 DFQATT, CDR2 SNEGSKA (reference sequence). The CDR3 has 15 residues. V gave up 3 bases and J gave up 5 bases; unmatched junction bases: 7. The CDR3 DNA reads TGCAGTGCTAGCCGGACTAGCGGGATTGGGGAGACCCAGTACTTC. Protein: CSASRTSGIGETQYF.

V and J are TRBV25-1 and TRBJ2-5, with D possibly being TRBD1 (5 bases). With 5 bases removed from V and 4 bases from J, the gap between germline ends came to 11 bases. The germline V gene has CDR1 MGHDK and CDR2 SYGVNS. The CDR3 is made up of 13 amino acids. The CDR3 sequence: CASSQGFGETQYF. In DNA, the CDR3 is TGTGCCAGCAGTCAGGGATTTGGAGAGACCCAGTACTTC.

This clonotype was counted many times. V gene TRBV7-8 combines with J gene TRBJ2-5; D is perhaps TRBD1 (5 bases). CDR1 and CDR2 (germline): SGHVS, FQNEAQ. V was clipped by 5 bases and J by 5 bases, with 18 bases between them. The length of the CDR3 is 15 residues. The CDR3 DNA reads TGTGCCAGCAGCCAAGGGGCCAGCTTACCGGAGACCCAGTACTTC. It encodes CASSQGASLPETQYF.

This clonotype was seen ten or more times. This chain uses TRBV19 with TRBJ1-5; D perhaps matches TRBD1 (5 bases). With 8 bases removed from V and 3 bases from J, the gap between germline ends came to 20 bases. Germline CDR1 reads LNHDA; CDR2 reads SQIVND (reference sequence). CDR3 length: 16 residues. The CDR3 bases are TGTGCCAGTTATGAAGGGGCAGGAGTTACCAATCAGCCCCAGCATTTT. It codes for CASYEGAGVTNQPQHF.

This clonotype was observed many times. The chain joins TRBV28 to TRBJ1-6; D is perhaps TRBD1 (5 bases). The germline V and J ends were trimmed by 2 bases and 5 bases, with 10 bases remaining between them. This CDR3 has 15 amino acids. In germline, CDR1 is MDHEN, CDR2 SYDVKM. The CDR3 is CASSLGGADNSPLHF. The DNA of the CDR3 is TGTGCCAGCAGTTTAGGTGGGGCTGATAATTCACCCCTCCACTTT.

The chain is built from TRBV28 and TRBJ2-1; D might be TRBD1 (5 bases). V was trimmed by 6 bases and J by 3 bases, leaving 18 bases between them. The CDR3 extends over 16 amino acids. The germline V gene has CDR1 MDHEN and CDR2 SYDVKM. As DNA, the CDR3 is TGTGCCAGCAGGTTGGGCCGACAGTCCTTCTACAATGAGCAGTTCTTC. Translating gives CASRLGRQSFYNEQFF.

This chain uses TRBV24-1 with TRBJ2-1; 11 bases are a match to TRBD2. The CDR3 extends over 17 amino acids. Germline assignment: CDR1 KGHDR and CDR2 SFDVKD. Trimming took 4 bases from V and 8 from J; bases not matched to a gene: 12. The CDR3 loop is CATSDSVAGGWSDEQFF. The CDR3 DNA reads TGTGCCACCAGTGACTCTGTAGCGGGAGGGTGGAGCGATGAGCAGTTCTTC.

This clonotype was observed many times. V usage is TRBV7-9 and J usage is TRBJ2-1; 7 bases map to TRBD2. This CDR3 has 16 residues. Germline assignment: CDR1 SEHNR and CDR2 FQNEAQ (reference sequence). V gave up 5 bases and J gave up 5 bases; unmatched junction bases: 12. In DNA, the CDR3 is TGTGCCAGCAGCCCGAGATGGGGGAGCGGGAACAATGAGCAGTTCTTC. This encodes CASSPRWGSGNNEQFF.

The genes are TRBV7-9 and TRBJ2-6; D tentatively reads TRBD1 or TRBD2 (5 bases each). The CDR3 spans 18 residues. Trimming removed 4 bases at V and 0 bases at J, with 16 bases between. The germline CDR1 and CDR2 sequences are SEHNR and FQNEAQ (reference sequence). The DNA of the CDR3 is TGTGCCAGCAGCTCTCGGGACCGTCAACTCTCTGGGGCCAACGTCCTGACTTTC. This encodes CASSSRDRQLSGANVLTF.